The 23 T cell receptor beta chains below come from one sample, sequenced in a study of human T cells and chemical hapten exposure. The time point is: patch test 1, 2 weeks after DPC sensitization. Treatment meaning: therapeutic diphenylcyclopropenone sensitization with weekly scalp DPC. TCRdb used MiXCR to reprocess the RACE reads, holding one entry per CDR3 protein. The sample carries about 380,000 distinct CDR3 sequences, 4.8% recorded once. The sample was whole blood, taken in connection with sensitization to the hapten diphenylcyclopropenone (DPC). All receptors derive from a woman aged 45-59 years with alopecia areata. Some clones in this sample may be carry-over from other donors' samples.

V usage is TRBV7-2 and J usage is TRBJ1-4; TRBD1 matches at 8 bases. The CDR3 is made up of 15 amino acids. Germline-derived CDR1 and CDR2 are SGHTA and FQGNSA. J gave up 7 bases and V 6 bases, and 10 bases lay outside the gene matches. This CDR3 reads CASRAGRGRGEKLFF. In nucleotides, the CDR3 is TGTGCCAGCAGAGCTGGCAGGGGGCGAGGTGAAAAACTGTTTTTT. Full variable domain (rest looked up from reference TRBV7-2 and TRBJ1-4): GAGVSQSPSNKVTEKGKDVELRCDPISGHTALYWYRQSLGQGLEFLIYFQGNSAPDKSGLPSDRFSAERTGGSVSTLTIQRTQQEDSAVYLCASRAGRGRGEKLFFGSGTQLSVL.

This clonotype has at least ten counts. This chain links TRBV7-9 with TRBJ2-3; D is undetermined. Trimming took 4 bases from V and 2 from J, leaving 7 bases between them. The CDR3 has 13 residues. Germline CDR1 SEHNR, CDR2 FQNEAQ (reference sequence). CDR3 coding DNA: TGTGCCAGCAGCTCCGCCGACACAGATACGCAGTATTTT. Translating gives CASSSADTDTQYF.

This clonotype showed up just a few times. In nucleotides, the CDR3 is TGTGCCAGCAGTTACTCCGGGACACCCAACACCGGGGAGCTGTTTTTT. Its protein product is CASSYSGTPNTGELFF. The V gene is TRBV6-2 or TRBV6-3, the J gene TRBJ2-2, with TRBD1 as a possible D gene (6 bases). Germline V gene sequence: CDR1 MNHEY, CDR2 SVGEGT. The CDR3 totals 16 residues. The V end lost 0 bases, the J end lost 2 bases, and 10 bases lay between the germline ends.

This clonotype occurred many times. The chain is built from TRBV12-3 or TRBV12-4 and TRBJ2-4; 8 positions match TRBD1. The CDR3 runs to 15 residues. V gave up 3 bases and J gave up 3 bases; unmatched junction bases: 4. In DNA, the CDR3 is TGTGCCAGCAGTTTCGAGACAGGGGTCAAAAACATTCAGTACTTC. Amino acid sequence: CASSFETGVKNIQYF.

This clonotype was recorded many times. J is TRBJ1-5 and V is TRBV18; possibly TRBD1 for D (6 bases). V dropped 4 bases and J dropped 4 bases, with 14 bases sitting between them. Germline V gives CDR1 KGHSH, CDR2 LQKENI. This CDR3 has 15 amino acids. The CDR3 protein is CASSRLGAGNQPQHF. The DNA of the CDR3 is TGTGCCAGCTCACGTCTGGGGGCTGGAAATCAGCCCCAGCATTTT.

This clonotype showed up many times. For the CDR3, the DNA is TGTGCCAGCAGTGAGGAGGGGACCGGGGAGCTGTTTTTT. It specifies CASSEEGTGELFF. The V gene is TRBV2, the J gene TRBJ2-2, with D tentatively TRBD2 (6 bases). V dropped 3 bases and J dropped 5 bases, with 7 bases sitting between them. The V gene's germline CDR1 is SNHLY and CDR2 FYNNEI. The CDR3 loop spans 13 amino acids.

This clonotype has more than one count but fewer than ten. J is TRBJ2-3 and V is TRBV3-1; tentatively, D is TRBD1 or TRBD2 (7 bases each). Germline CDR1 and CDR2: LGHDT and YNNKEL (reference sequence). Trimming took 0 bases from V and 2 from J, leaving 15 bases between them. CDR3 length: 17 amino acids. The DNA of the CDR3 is TGTGCCAGCAGCCAAGATCCAGCGGGGACAGCCACAGATACGCAGTATTTT. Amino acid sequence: CASSQDPAGTATDTQYF.

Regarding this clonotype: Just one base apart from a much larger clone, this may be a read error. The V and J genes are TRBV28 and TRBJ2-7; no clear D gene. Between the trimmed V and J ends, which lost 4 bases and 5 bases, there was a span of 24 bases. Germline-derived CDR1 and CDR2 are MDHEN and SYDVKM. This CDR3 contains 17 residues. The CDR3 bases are TGTGCCAGCAGTTCGTCCGTCTCTAGGCGCCTAGAGGACGAGCAGTACTTC. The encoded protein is CASSSSVSRRLEDEQYF.

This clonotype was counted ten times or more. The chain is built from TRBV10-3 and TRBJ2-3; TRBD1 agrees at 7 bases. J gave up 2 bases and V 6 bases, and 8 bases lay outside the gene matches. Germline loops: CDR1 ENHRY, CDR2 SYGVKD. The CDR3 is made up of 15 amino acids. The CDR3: CAISSGQLFTDTQYF. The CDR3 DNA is TGTGCCATCAGCTCGGGACAGCTCTTCACAGATACGCAGTATTTT.

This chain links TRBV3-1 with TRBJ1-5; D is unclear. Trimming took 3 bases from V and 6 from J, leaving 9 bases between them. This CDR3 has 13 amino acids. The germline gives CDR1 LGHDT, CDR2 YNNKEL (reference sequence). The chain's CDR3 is CASSQGIGQPQHF. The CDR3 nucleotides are TGTGCCAGCAGCCAGGGAATCGGTCAGCCCCAGCATTTT.

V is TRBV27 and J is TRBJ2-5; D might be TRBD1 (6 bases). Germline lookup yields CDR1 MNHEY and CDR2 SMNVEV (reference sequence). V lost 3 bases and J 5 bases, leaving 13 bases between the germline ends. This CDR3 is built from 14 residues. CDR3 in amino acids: CASSLYRALETQYF. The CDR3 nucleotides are TGTGCCAGCAGTTTGTACAGGGCCTTGGAGACCCAGTACTTC.

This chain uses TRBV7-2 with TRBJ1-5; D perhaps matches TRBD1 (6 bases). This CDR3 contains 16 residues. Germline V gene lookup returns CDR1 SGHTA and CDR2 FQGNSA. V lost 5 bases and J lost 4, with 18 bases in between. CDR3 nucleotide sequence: TGTGCCAGCAGCCTTCCAGGGGCGACAGTAAATCAGCCCCAGCATTTT. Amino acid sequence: CASSLPGATVNQPQHF.

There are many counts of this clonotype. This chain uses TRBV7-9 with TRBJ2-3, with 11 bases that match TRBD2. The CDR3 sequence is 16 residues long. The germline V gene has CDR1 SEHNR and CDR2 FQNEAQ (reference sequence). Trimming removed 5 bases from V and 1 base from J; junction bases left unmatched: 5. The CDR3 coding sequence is TGTGCCAGCAGCCCCCCGGGACTAGCGGGCACAGATACGCAGTATTTT. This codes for CASSPPGLAGTDTQYF.

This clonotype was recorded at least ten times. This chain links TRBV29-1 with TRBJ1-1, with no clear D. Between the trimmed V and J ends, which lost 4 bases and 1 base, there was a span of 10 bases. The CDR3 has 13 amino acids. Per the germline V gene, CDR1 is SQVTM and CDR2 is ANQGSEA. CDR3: CSVARLANTEAFF. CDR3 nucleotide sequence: TGCAGCGTTGCCCGGTTAGCGAACACTGAAGCTTTCTTT.

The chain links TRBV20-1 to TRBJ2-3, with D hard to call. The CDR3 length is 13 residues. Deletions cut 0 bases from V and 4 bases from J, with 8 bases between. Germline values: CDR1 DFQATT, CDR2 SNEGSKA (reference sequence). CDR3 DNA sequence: TGCAGTGCTAGAGATCGATTTTCAGATACGCAGTATTTT. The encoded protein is CSARDRFSDTQYF.

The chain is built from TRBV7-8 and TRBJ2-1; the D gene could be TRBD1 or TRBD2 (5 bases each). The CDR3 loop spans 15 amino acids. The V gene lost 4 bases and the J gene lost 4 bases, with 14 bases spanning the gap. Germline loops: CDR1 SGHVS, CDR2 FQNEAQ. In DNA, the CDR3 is TGTGCCAGCAGCTCCACTTCGAGGGGTTACAATGAGCAGTTCTTC. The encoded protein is CASSSTSRGYNEQFF.

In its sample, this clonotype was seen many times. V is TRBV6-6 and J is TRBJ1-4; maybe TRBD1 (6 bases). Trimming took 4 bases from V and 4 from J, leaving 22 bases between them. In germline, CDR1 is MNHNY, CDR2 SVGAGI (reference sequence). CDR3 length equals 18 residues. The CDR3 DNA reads TGTGCCAGCAGTTCACGGGGGGGCGCCCCCACGATTAATGAAAAACTGTTTTTT. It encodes CASSSRGGAPTINEKLFF.

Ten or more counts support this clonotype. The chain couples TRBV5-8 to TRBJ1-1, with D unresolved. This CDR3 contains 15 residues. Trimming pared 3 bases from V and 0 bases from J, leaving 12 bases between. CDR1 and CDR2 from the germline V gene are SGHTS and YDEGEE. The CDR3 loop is CASSSLLYMNTEAFF. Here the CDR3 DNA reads TGTGCCAGCAGCTCCCTTTTGTACATGAACACTGAAGCTTTCTTT.

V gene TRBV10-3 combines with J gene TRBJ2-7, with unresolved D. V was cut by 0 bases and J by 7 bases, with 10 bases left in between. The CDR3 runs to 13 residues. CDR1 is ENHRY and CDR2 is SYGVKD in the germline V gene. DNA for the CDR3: TGTGCCATCAGTGAGTCGAAAGGGTGGGAGCAGTACTTC. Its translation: CAISESKGWEQYF.

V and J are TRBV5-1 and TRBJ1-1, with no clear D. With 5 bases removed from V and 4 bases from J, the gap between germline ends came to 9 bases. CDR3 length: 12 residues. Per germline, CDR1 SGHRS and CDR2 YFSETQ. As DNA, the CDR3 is TGCGCCAGCAGTTGGGATAGCACTGAAGCTTTCTTT. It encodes CASSWDSTEAFF.

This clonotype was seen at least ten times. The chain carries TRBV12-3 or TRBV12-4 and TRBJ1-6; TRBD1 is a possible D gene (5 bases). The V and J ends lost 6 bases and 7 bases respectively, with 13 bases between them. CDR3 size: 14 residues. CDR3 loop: CASRTGPINSPLHF. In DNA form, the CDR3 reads TGTGCCAGCAGGACGGGACCGATAAATTCACCCCTCCACTTT.

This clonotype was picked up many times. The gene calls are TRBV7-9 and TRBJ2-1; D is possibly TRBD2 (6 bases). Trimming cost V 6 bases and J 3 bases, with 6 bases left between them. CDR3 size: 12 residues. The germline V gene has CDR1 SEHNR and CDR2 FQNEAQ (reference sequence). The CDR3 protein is CASRGGYNEQFF. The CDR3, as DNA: TGTGCCAGCAGGGGGGGCTACAATGAGCAGTTCTTC.

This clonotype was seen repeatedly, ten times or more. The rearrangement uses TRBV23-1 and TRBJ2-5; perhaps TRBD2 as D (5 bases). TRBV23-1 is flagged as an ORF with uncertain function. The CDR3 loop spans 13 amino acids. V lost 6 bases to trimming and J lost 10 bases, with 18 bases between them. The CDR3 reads CASRCDGKDGQYF. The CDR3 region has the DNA TGCGCCAGCAGATGCGACGGGAAAGATGGCCAGTACTTC.